This is a list of T cell receptor beta chains from one sample in a study of blood T cell repertoires in COVID-19. Repertoires were generated with immunoSEQ multiplex PCR, while TCRdb's copy carries only in-frame clones and drops some. The sample holds approximately 170,000 clones, roughly 87% seen once. The sample was peripheral blood. The receptors derive from a woman between 65 and 79 years old with COVID-19, enrolled during active disease. CDR3s include the opening cysteine and the closing phenylalanine or tryptophan. A D gene is named only where the DNA matches it firmly. Size tells how often a clone was seen (once, few, many) or the class of an expanded clone, and some rows leave it out.

clone_size j_call v_call d_call cdr3_nt cdr3_aa
NA TRBJ2-7 TRBV9 TRBD1 TGTGCCAGCAGCGTAGCTGGGACAGGGGGCGAGCAGTACTTC CASSVAGTGGEQYF
NA TRBJ1-1 TRBV18 TRBD1 TGTGCCAGCTCACGGGGACAGGGGGACTCTGAAGCTTTCTTT CASSRGQGDSEAFF
NA TRBJ2-3 TRBV19 TRBD2 TGTGCCAGTAGTACACTAGCGGGAGGTCAAGGAGATACGCAGTATTTT CASSTLAGGQGDTQYF
once TRBJ1-2 TRBV7-2 NA TGTGCCAGCAGCCCTATATATGCCTATGGCTACACCTTC CASSPIYAYGYTF
NA TRBJ2-1 TRBV27 NA TGTGCCAGCAGTTTAGTCCCTCAGGGACTTGATGAGCAGTTCTTC CASSLVPQGLDEQFF
NA TRBJ1-4 TRBV7-2 NA TGTGCCAGCAGATCGCAGGGGTATGAAAAACTGTTTTTT CASRSQGYEKLFF
NA TRBJ2-1 TRBV5-1 TRBD1 TGCGCCAGCAGAAGAACAGGGGAGAACAATGAGCAGTTCTTC CASRRTGENNEQFF
NA TRBJ2-1 TRBV9 TRBD2 TGTGCCAGCAGCGCAGGGACTAGCGGGAGGGCCCTCAATGAGCAGTTCTTC CASSAGTSGRALNEQFF
NA TRBJ2-1 TRBV28 NA TGTGCCAGCTTTATCGGCGGCAATAAAAATGAGCAGTTCTTC CASFIGGNKNEQFF
NA TRBJ2-3 TRBV28 TRBD2 TGTGCCAGCAGCGGGACTAGCGGGACGAGCACAGATACGCAGTATTTT CASSGTSGTSTDTQYF
NA TRBJ2-2 TRBV2 NA TGTGCCAGCAGTGGATACTACACCGGGGAGCTGTTTTTT CASSGYYTGELFF
once TRBJ2-7 TRBV18 NA TGTGCCAGCTCACCAGGGGGGAGCCTGACGTGGGAGCAGTACTTC CASSPGGSLTWEQYF
NA TRBJ2-4 TRBV6-6 TRBD2 TGTGCCAGCGGATACCGGGGGGGGCCGAAAAACATTCAGTACTTC CASGYRGGPKNIQYF
few TRBJ1-2 TRBV5-4 NA TGTGCCAGCAGCTTGGACGGGGAGGAGGCCTATGGCTACACCTTC CASSLDGEEAYGYTF
NA TRBJ2-2 TRBV2 NA TGTGCCAGCAGGATGATCAGGGGGGACGGCGAGCTGTTTTTT CASRMIRGDGELFF
NA TRBJ1-5 TRBV6-1 NA TGTGCCAGCAGTGTTCGTCGGGTTTCCTCTCTATTGGGCAATCAGCCCCAGCATTTT CASSVRRVSSLLGNQPQHF
NA TRBJ1-2 TRBV30 NA TGTGCCTGGGCGGGGTCTTCACGGGGGTATGGCTACACCTTC CAWAGSSRGYGYTF
NA TRBJ2-5 TRBV3-1/TRBV3-2 TRBD1 TGTGCCAGCAGTACAGGGGGCACGAAGACCCAGTACTTC CASSTGGTKTQYF
NA TRBJ1-5 TRBV24-1 NA TGTGCCACCAGTGAAGGGACACCCATAGCAATTCGGCATTTT CATSEGTPIAIRHF
NA TRBJ1-1 TRBV7-9 TRBD1 TGTGCCAGCACCAAAGGGGACAGCCAGGCGAGAGCTTTCTTT CASTKGDSQARAFF
once TRBJ1-5 TRBV19 NA TGTGCCAGTAACTATTATAGCAATCAGCCCCAGCATTTT CASNYYSNQPQHF
few TRBJ2-2 TRBV5-4 TRBD2 TGTGCCAGCAGCTCACTAGCGGGAGTGTTGGGGGAGCTGTTTTTT CASSSLAGVLGELFF
NA TRBJ2-2 TRBV28 TRBD1 TGTGCCAGCAGTTTAGGGACAGGGCGAAACACCGGGGAGCTGTTTTTT CASSLGTGRNTGELFF
NA TRBJ2-7 TRBV24-1 TRBD2 TGTGCCACCAGCGGGGGGGGATCTTACGAGCAGTACTTC CATSGGGSYEQYF
NA TRBJ1-3 TRBV4-2 NA TGTGCCAGCAGCCTATTGGGGGCCTCTGGAAACACCATATATTTT CASSLLGASGNTIYF
NA TRBJ1-1 TRBV7-9 NA TGTGCCAGCAGTCCACCTGGGGGGGGGAACACTGAAGCTTTCTTT CASSPPGGGNTEAFF
NA TRBJ2-7 TRBV6-4 TRBD2 TGTGCCAGCAGTAGGTTAGCGGGAGGGCCCGGGCAGTACTTC CASSRLAGGPGQYF
NA TRBJ2-2 TRBV5-1 NA TGCGCCAGCAGCTTGGGAGGGCCCGGTACCGGGGAGCTGTTTTTT CASSLGGPGTGELFF
NA TRBJ2-2 TRBV7-6 TRBD1 TGTGCCAGCACTCCGGACAGGGGGCGGACCGGGGAGCTGTTTTTT CASTPDRGRTGELFF
NA TRBJ2-2 TRBV19 NA TGTGCCAGTAGTCTTACGAACACCGGGGAGCTGTTTTTT CASSLTNTGELFF
NA TRBJ2-5 TRBV7-2 NA TGTGCCAGCAGCTTCCGCCCAACAGAGCCCCAAGAGACCCAGTACTTC CASSFRPTEPQETQYF
NA TRBJ1-2 TRBV27 NA TGTGCCAGCAGCCCTCTGGGGAGGGGCCGGAACTATGGCTACACCTTC CASSPLGRGRNYGYTF
NA TRBJ2-1 TRBV5-1 TRBD2 TGCGCCAGCAGCTACGGACTAGCGGGAGGAGAGCAGTTCTTC CASSYGLAGGEQFF
NA TRBJ2-2 TRBV5-1 TRBD1 TGCGCCAGCTCGGACAGGGGAAACACCGGGGAGCTGTTTTTT CASSDRGNTGELFF
NA TRBJ1-4 TRBV3-1/TRBV3-2 NA TGTGCCAGCAGCCAAAACGGGGAAAAACTGTTTTTT CASSQNGEKLFF
NA TRBJ1-1 TRBV12-3/TRBV12-4 NA TGTGCCAGCAACGATCAGGGGAACACTGAAGCTTTCTTT CASNDQGNTEAFF
NA TRBJ2-2 TRBV7-2 TRBD1 TGTGCCAGCAGCTCGGAACACAGGGGCACCGGGGAGCTGTTTTTT CASSSEHRGTGELFF
NA TRBJ2-7 TRBV28 NA TGTGCCAGCACAGGACTTTTCCTCTCCTACGAGCAGTACTTC CASTGLFLSYEQYF
once TRBJ2-5 TRBV7-9 NA TGTGCCAGCAGCTTAGGAACTGCTAGCGTCCAAGAGACCCAGTACTTC CASSLGTASVQETQYF
NA TRBJ2-2 TRBV24-1 TRBD1 TGTGCCACCAGTGATTTCCCGGGACAGGGGGCAAGCGGGGAGCTGTTTTTT CATSDFPGQGASGELFF
NA TRBJ2-1 TRBV28 NA TGTGCCAGCAGTTTATTAGGGGATGAGCAGTTCTTC CASSLLGDEQFF
few TRBJ2-5 TRBV7-9 TRBD1 TGTGCCAGCAGCTTAGTGTTGGGCAGGGGGCGAGAGACCCAGTACTTC CASSLVLGRGRETQYF
NA TRBJ2-3 TRBV6-5 NA TGTGCCAGCAGCCCCACCCTTCCGCGGGATACGCAGTATTTT CASSPTLPRDTQYF
few TRBJ2-7 TRBV6-5 TRBD1 TGTGCCAGCAGCCCGGACAGGGCCTACTCCTACGAGCAGTACTTC CASSPDRAYSYEQYF
NA TRBJ2-1 TRBV2 NA TGTGCCAGCAAAACTGACAGCGTGGGCTATGAGCAGTTCTTC CASKTDSVGYEQFF
NA TRBJ1-1 TRBV24-1 NA TGTGCCACCAGTGATTGGGGCGCTGAAGCTTTCTTT CATSDWGAEAFF
NA TRBJ2-7 TRBV30 TRBD1 TGTGCCTGGAGTCCCCGAGGGTGGGACAGGAACCACTACGAGCAGTACTTC CAWSPRGWDRNHYEQYF
once TRBJ2-4 TRBV28 TRBD1 TGTGCCAGCAGTCCCCTGGGGACAGGTGCTAATCATAAGTACTTC CASSPLGTGANHKYF